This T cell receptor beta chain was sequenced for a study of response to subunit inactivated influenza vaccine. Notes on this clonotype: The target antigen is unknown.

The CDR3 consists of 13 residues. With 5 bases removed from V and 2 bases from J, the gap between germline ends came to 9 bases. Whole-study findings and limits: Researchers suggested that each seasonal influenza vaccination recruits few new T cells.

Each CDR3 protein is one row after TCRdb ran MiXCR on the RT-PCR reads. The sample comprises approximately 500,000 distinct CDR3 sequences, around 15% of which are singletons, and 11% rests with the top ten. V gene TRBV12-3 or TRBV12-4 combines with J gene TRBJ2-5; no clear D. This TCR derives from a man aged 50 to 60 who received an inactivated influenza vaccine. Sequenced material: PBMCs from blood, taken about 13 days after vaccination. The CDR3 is CASSRRYQETQYF. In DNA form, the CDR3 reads TGTGCCAGCAGTCGCAGGTATCAAGAGACCCAGTACTTC.